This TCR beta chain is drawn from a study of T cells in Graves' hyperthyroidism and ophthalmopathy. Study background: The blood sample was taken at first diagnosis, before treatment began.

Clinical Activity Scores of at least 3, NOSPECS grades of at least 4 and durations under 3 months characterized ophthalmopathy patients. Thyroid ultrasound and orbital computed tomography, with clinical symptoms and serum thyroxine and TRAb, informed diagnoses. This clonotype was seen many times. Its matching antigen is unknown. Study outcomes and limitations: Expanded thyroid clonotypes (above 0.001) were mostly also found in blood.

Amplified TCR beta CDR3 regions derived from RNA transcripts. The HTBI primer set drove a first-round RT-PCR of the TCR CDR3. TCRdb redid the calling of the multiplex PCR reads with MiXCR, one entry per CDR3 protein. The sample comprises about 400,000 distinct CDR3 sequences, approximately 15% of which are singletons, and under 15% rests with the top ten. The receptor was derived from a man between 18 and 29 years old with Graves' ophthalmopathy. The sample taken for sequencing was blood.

The CDR3 sequence: CASSESVNQPQHF. CDR3 in DNA: TGTGCCAGCAGTGAATCCGTTAATCAGCCCCAGCATTTT. This chain links TRBV6-1 with TRBJ1-5; D call uncertain. Trimming pared 2 bases from V and 4 bases from J, leaving 6 bases between. CDR3 size: 13 residues. The germline V gene encodes CDR1 MNHNS and CDR2 SASEGT.